This T cell receptor beta chain is drawn from a study of PD-L1 blockade in urothelial cancer. Study in general: In 2014 therapy began: atezolizumab 1,200 mg intravenously every 3 weeks.

The time point was: peripheral blood 6 weeks after treatment start. It was locally advanced or metastatic urothelial carcinoma that patients had. Germline V gives CDR1 ENHRY, CDR2 SYGVKD. This CDR3 spans 15 amino acids. V lost 2 bases, J lost 5 bases, and 12 bases lay in between. Each PCR had synthetic TCR analog templates added to it as a spike-in. Data came from immunoSEQ multiplex PCR; TCRdb stores just in-frame clones and leaves some out. This sample carries about 51,000 clones, more than 70% of them seen once, and the ten largest clones take less than 2.5%. The receptor comes from a man in his 60s with urothelial cancer. The source was PBMCs, collected around atezolizumab (anti-PD-L1) treatment. The chain recombines TRBV10-3 with TRBJ2-2, with TRBD1 as a possible D gene (5 bases). The CDR3 bases are TGTGCCATCAGTGAGGGCAGGGTGATGACCGGGGAGCTGTTTTTT. It yields the protein CAISEGRVMTGELFF.